This entry lists 5 T cell receptor beta chains sequenced from one sample in a study of blood T cells in healthy people across ages. Alongside a J-beta primer mix, a sample-barcoded 5' primer served in a second PCR lasting roughly 6 to 11 cycles. TCRdb independently ran MiXCR on the 5' RACE reads; one entry per CDR3 protein. The sample includes about 1.8 million distinct CDR3 sequences, around 50% seen only once; the top ten take 2.1%. Material: blood. The receptors come from a woman aged 40 to 49 in good health.

The V and J genes are TRBV29-1 and TRBJ2-1; D remains unclear. V was cut by 5 bases and J by 0 bases, with 8 bases left in between. This CDR3 is built from 13 residues. Germline V gene data show CDR1 as SQVTM and CDR2 as ANQGSEA. The CDR3 nucleotides read TGCAGCGTTCGTACGTTCTCCTACAATGAGCAGTTCTTC. Amino acids: CSVRTFSYNEQFF.

This chain connects TRBV7-9 to TRBJ2-5; the D is unclear. The CDR3 is made up of 14 amino acids. V was cut by 4 bases and J by 5 bases, with 14 bases left in between. Germline loops: CDR1 SEHNR, CDR2 FQNEAQ (reference sequence). The CDR3 DNA reads as TGTGCCAGCAGCTCGCCAGCGTCCCAGGAGACCCAGTACTTC. Translation gives CASSSPASQETQYF.

This clonotype was found a few times. This chain's CDR3 is CSASRDYNEQFF. CDR3 coding DNA: TGCAGTGCTAGCAGGGACTATAATGAGCAGTTCTTC. The chain combines TRBV20-1 with TRBJ2-1; 7 positions agree with TRBD2. This CDR3 contains 12 residues. With V trimmed by 3 bases and J by 7 bases, 3 bases remained unmatched. The germline V gene encodes CDR1 DFQATT and CDR2 SNEGSKA (reference sequence).

The chain employs TRBV7-6 and TRBJ2-5; 11 bases line up with TRBD2. CDR1 is SGHVS and CDR2 is FNYEAQ in the germline V gene. Trimming at V came to 6 bases and at J to 4 bases, leaving 7 bases not matched to a gene. This CDR3 has 15 amino acids. CDR3 nucleotides: TGTGCCAGCAGTCTACTAGCGGGGGCCCCAGAGACCCAGTACTTC. Translating it yields CASSLLAGAPETQYF.

The V call is TRBV7-2, the J call TRBJ2-7; TRBD1 matches at 7 bases. CDR1 is SGHTA and CDR2 is FQGNSA in the germline V gene. The CDR3 is made up of 19 amino acids. V dropped 3 bases and J dropped 0; count of bases not matched to a gene: 17. In DNA form, the CDR3 reads TGTGCCAGCAGCTTCCCCTCTTTCCCACGGACAGGATTCTCCTACGAGCAGTACTTC. The encoded protein is CASSFPSFPRTGFSYEQYF.